This T cell receptor (beta chain) was found in a study of T cells of healthy individuals. TCRdb called the 5' RACE reads again in MiXCR, with one record for every CDR3 protein. Of about 96,000 distinct CDR3 sequences listed, 17% are singletons. Trimming shortened V by 3 bases and J by 4 bases, and 11 bases separated the two germline ends. Germline V lookup: CDR1 SGHRS, CDR2 YFSETQ. CDR3 size: 13 residues. The rearrangement links TRBV5-1 to TRBJ2-7; perhaps TRBD1 as D (5 bases). This TCR was sampled from a human donor in good health. In DNA form, the CDR3 reads TGCGCCAGCAGCTCAGATCAGGGATACGAGCAGTACTTC. Amino acid sequence: CASSSDQGYEQYF. The variable domain in full, with the rest retrieved from reference TRBV5-1 and TRBJ2-7, is KAGVTQTPRYLIKTRGQQVTLSCSPISGHRSVSWYQQTPGQGLQFLFEYFSETQRNKGNFPGRFSGRQFSNSRSEMNVSTLELGDSALYLCASSSDQGYEQYFGPGTRLTVT.